Below are 23 T cell receptor beta chains sequenced from a single sample in a study of Graves' ophthalmopathy and Graves' hyperthyroidism (dated by TCRdb to about 2018). Data came from an Illumina HiSeq 2000. TCR beta CDR3 regions were amplified from RNA transcripts for repertoire sequencing. The first round was an RT-PCR using HTBI primers with the Qiagen OneStep RT-PCR kit, and this first round was followed by a second-round multiplex PCR, then size selection and purification. TCRdb reprocessed the public reads (quality trimming at Q25 with fastp, clone calling with MiXCR) and kept in-frame beta chains. One record per CDR3 amino acid sequence lists the most common genes and DNA. In all, the sample holds about 550,000 distinct CDR3 sequences, and roughly 40% of those were seen once. Jointly, the top ten make up about 4.6% of the sample. The specimen was peripheral blood or thyroid tissue (not recorded which). Every receptor here comes from an adult man with Graves' hyperthyroidism.

This clonotype occurred many times. The CDR3 here is CASSTGAGRGAHNSPLHF. The CDR3 DNA reads TGTGCCAGCAGCACCGGGGCTGGGCGGGGGGCACATAATTCACCCCTCCACTTT. V gene TRBV7-2 combines with J gene TRBJ1-6; tentatively, D is TRBD1 (6 bases). The V end was cut by 5 bases, the J end by 5 bases, with 22 bases between. There are 18 residues in the CDR3. Per germline, CDR1 SGHTA and CDR2 FQGNSA.

This clonotype was found many times. This chain uses TRBV24-1 with TRBJ2-7; 9 bases are shared with TRBD1. Trimming removed 5 bases from V and 5 bases from J; junction bases left unmatched: 9. CDR1 and CDR2 (germline): KGHDR, SFDVKD. The CDR3 contains 15 residues. The CDR3 sequence is CATSGGTGYAHEQYF. The CDR3 region has the DNA TGTGCCACCAGTGGTGGGACAGGGTACGCCCACGAGCAGTACTTC.

The chain is built from TRBV5-1 and TRBJ2-1, with 7 bases that match TRBD2. Trimming removed 1 base from V and 7 bases from J; junction bases left unmatched: 8. This CDR3 contains 15 residues. Germline loops: CDR1 SGHRS, CDR2 YFSETQ. The CDR3 nucleotides read TGCGCCAGCAGCTTGATGACGGGAGGTATTAATGAGCAGTTCTTC. It yields the protein CASSLMTGGINEQFF.

Many counts were recorded for this clonotype. The chain is built from TRBV9 and TRBJ2-5; perhaps TRBD2 as D (6 bases). Germline V gene lookup returns CDR1 SGDLS and CDR2 YYNGEE. V was cut by 1 base and J by 1 base, with 14 bases left in between. The CDR3 contains 16 residues. The CDR3 DNA reads as TGTGCCAGCAGCGTAAGTCCTAGCGCGGGCCAAGAGACCCAGTACTTC. Its translation: CASSVSPSAGQETQYF.

This clonotype was seen ten or more times. V gene TRBV20-1 combines with J gene TRBJ1-5; D is possibly TRBD1 (5 bases). Germline CDR1 reads DFQATT; CDR2 reads SNEGSKA (reference sequence). V lost 5 bases and J lost 7, with 15 bases in between. The CDR3 length is 13 residues. The CDR3 DNA reads as TGCAGTGCTCAGGACGGGGGGAACCAGCCCCAGCATTTT. Its translation is CSAQDGGNQPQHF.

A word on this clonotype: Compared with germline, one end of the junction differs, possibly owing to a read error. This rearrangement joins TRBV7-7 to TRBJ2-5, with 11 bases matching TRBD2. Germline assignment: CDR1 SSHAT and CDR2 FNYEAQ (reference sequence). This CDR3 has 16 residues. The CDR3 DNA is TGTGCTAGCAGCTTAGGGGAGACTAGCGGGATGGAGACCCAGTACTTC. It translates to CASSLGETSGMETQYF.

The V gene is TRBV7-6, the J gene TRBJ2-1, with unresolved D. The germline V and J ends were trimmed by 1 base and 7 bases, with 8 bases remaining between them. Looked up from germline, CDR1 is SGHVS and CDR2 is FNYEAQ. CDR3 size: 13 residues. This CDR3 is CASSLGARNEQFF. CDR3 nucleotides: TGTGCCAGCAGCTTAGGGGCTAGGAATGAGCAGTTCTTC.

This clonotype appeared many times. The chain is built from TRBV5-1 and TRBJ1-2; 7 bases are a match to TRBD1. CDR3 length: 15 amino acids. Germline CDR1 and CDR2: SGHRS and YFSETQ. The ends lost 5 bases at V and 3 bases at J; junction bases unmatched: 10. The CDR3 bases are TGCGCCAGCAGACTATCAGGGGGTAATGACTATGGCTACACCTTC. Its protein is CASRLSGGNDYGYTF.

Regarding this clonotype: A junction boundary mismatches the germline segment, possibly from a read error. The chain links TRBV7-9 to TRBJ2-6; D unclear. CDR1 is SEHNR, CDR2 FQNEAQ, per germline (reference sequence). The CDR3 is 14 residues long. The CDR3 sequence is CGSSPVSGANVLTF. CDR3 nucleotides: TGCGGCAGCAGCCCGGTCTCTGGGGCCAACGTCCTGACTTTC.

The table lists this clonotype with a count of one. This chain uses TRBV24-1 with TRBJ2-5; 8 bases line up with TRBD2. The DNA end lines up better with TRBJ2-1; the J call may be wrong. Germline-derived CDR1 and CDR2 are KGHDR and SFDVKD. This CDR3 is built from 16 residues. CDR3 sequence reads: CATSDLGTGGPEEQFF. For the CDR3, the DNA is TGTGCCACCAGTGATTTGGGGACGGGGGGGCCGGAGGAGCAGTTCTTC.

This clonotype was counted only a few times. The chain joins TRBV7-8 to TRBJ2-6, with 11 bases identical to TRBD2. The J segment lost 2 bases and the V segment lost 4 bases, leaving 7 bases of the junction unmatched. CDR1 is SGHVS, CDR2 FQNEAQ, per germline. The CDR3 covers 18 residues. CDR3: CASSYPLAGDPGANVLTF. CDR3 DNA: TGTGCCAGCAGCTACCCACTAGCGGGAGATCCTGGGGCCAACGTCCTGACTTTC. The full variable domain, rest sourced from reference TRBV7-8 and TRBJ2-6, is GAGVSQSPRYKVAKRGQDVALRCDPISGHVSLFWYQQALGQGPEFLTYFQNEAQLDKSGLPSDRFFAERPEGSVSTLKIQRTQQEDSAVYLCASSYPLAGDPGANVLTFGAGSRLTVL.

In this sample, this clonotype turned up many times. The rearrangement joins TRBV6-1 to TRBJ2-7; D may match TRBD1 or TRBD2 (5 bases each). V lost 2 bases to trimming and J lost 10 bases, with 6 bases between them. This CDR3 region has 10 residues. Germline CDR1 MNHNS, CDR2 SASEGT. DNA for the CDR3: TGTGCCAGCAGTGAACGGGACCAGTACTTC. Protein sequence: CASSERDQYF.

This clonotype was detected only a few times. V and J are TRBV29-1 and TRBJ2-6, with D possibly being TRBD1 (5 bases). V was cut by 4 bases and J by 3 bases, with 7 bases left in between. The CDR3 contains 13 residues. Germline CDR1 and CDR2: SQVTM and ANQGSEA. CDR3 sequence reads: CSVAGFGANVLTF. Here the CDR3 DNA reads TGCAGCGTTGCAGGGTTTGGGGCCAACGTCCTGACTTTC.

Ten or more counts support this clonotype. CDR3: CSVVTVMNTEAFF. In DNA form, the CDR3 reads TGCAGCGTTGTAACGGTCATGAACACTGAAGCTTTCTTT. This chain uses TRBV29-1 with TRBJ1-1; D unclear. The CDR3 runs to 13 residues. In germline, CDR1 is SQVTM, CDR2 ANQGSEA. Trimming stripped 4 bases from V and 0 bases from J, with 9 bases between.

This clonotype was seen at least ten times. The gene calls are TRBV29-1 and TRBJ1-4; the D is unclear. The CDR3 runs 13 residues. The V gene lost 8 bases and the J gene lost 0 bases, with 10 bases spanning the gap. CDR1 and CDR2 (germline): SQVTM, ANQGSEA. CDR3 sequence (DNA): TGCAGCTCACTTGAGGCAACTAATGAAAAACTGTTTTTT. Translating gives CSSLEATNEKLFF. The full variable domain, in which reference TRBV29-1 and TRBJ1-4 provide the parts outside the CDR3, is SAVISQKPSRDICQRGTSLTIQCQVDSQVTMMFWYRQQPGQSLTLIATANQGSEATYESGFVIDKFPISRPNLTFSTLTVSNMSPEDSSIYLCSSLEATNEKLFFGSGTQLSVL.

This clonotype was recorded many times. The chain's CDR3 is CSAKFQGSVDSPLHF. The CDR3 DNA reads TGCAGTGCTAAGTTTCAGGGCTCGGTTGATTCACCCCTCCACTTT. The chain links TRBV20-1 to TRBJ1-6; D is possibly TRBD1 (5 bases). This CDR3 spans 15 amino acids. V was pared by 4 bases and J by 8 bases, with 18 bases between. Looked up from germline, CDR1 is DFQATT and CDR2 is SNEGSKA (reference sequence).

The chain links TRBV20-1 to TRBJ1-5; 9 nucleotides align to TRBD1. The V segment lost 8 bases and the J segment 3 bases; nucleotides outside the gene matches: 8. The germline V gene has CDR1 DFQATT and CDR2 SNEGSKA (reference sequence). This CDR3 spans 14 amino acids. The CDR3 spells CSYPTGGDNQPQHF. The CDR3 DNA reads TGCAGTTACCCGACAGGGGGGGACAATCAGCCCCAGCATTTT.

This chain joins TRBV28 and TRBJ2-5; D not certain. This CDR3 has 13 residues. CDR1 and CDR2 (germline): MDHEN, SYDVKM. V lost 4 bases and J lost 2, with 8 bases in between. CDR3 protein: CASSSSRQETQYF. The CDR3, as DNA: TGTGCCAGCAGTTCCTCAAGGCAAGAGACCCAGTACTTC. Full variable domain (missing parts from reference TRBV28 and TRBJ2-5): DVKVTQSSRYLVKRTGEKVFLECVQDMDHENMFWYRQDPGLGLRLIYFSYDVKMKEKGDIPEGYSVSREKKERFSLILESASTNQTSMYLCASSSSRQETQYFGPGTRLLVL.

This clonotype was seen ten or more times. V is TRBV6-6 and J is TRBJ1-1; tentative D call: TRBD1 (6 bases). The CDR3 contains 15 residues. In germline, CDR1 is MNHNY, CDR2 SVGAGI (reference sequence). The germline V and J ends were trimmed by 5 bases and 5 bases, with 18 bases remaining between them. The CDR3 bases are TGTGCCAGCAGTCAACCCCAGGGGATAGGGACTGAAGCTTTCTTT. Translated: CASSQPQGIGTEAFF.

Notes on this clonotype: A much larger clone differs by one base, so this may be a read error. The rearrangement links TRBV13 to TRBJ2-5; D may be TRBD1 (5 bases). The CDR3 has 14 amino acids. V lost 4 bases to trimming and J lost 5 bases, with 14 bases between them. In germline, CDR1 is PRHDT, CDR2 FYEKMQ (reference sequence). Here the CDR3 DNA reads TGTGCCAGCAGCTCACAAGCAGGGCCGGAGACCCAGTACTTC. Its protein product is CASSSQAGPETQYF.

This clonotype was found many times. This chain uses TRBV7-9 with TRBJ1-5; possibly TRBD1 for D (6 bases). Trimming removed 3 bases from V and 4 bases from J, with 10 bases in between. Germline-derived CDR1 and CDR2 are SEHNR and FQNEAQ (reference sequence). This CDR3 is built from 14 residues. The CDR3 nucleotides read TGTGCCAGCAGCTTCGGGACACCAAATCAGCCCCAGCATTTT. It codes for CASSFGTPNQPQHF.

J is TRBJ2-7 and V is TRBV10-3; a possible D gene is TRBD1 (5 bases). With 5 bases removed from V and 2 bases from J, the gap between germline ends came to 16 bases. The CDR3 consists of 15 residues. The germline V gene has CDR1 ENHRY and CDR2 SYGVKD. For the CDR3, the DNA is TGTGCCATCAGTTTTCCCCAGGGATTGACCTACGAGCAGTACTTC. As protein: CAISFPQGLTYEQYF.

This chain joins TRBV15 and TRBJ1-4, with TRBD1 identical over 10 bases. This CDR3 spans 16 amino acids. Germline CDR1 and CDR2: LNHNV and YYDKDF (reference sequence). Unmatched junction bases numbered 16, after V lost 5 bases and J lost 13 bases. CDR3: CATSLGTGTGEPVLFF. For the CDR3, the DNA is TGTGCCACCAGCTTAGGGACCGGGACAGGGGAACCCGTACTGTTTTTT.